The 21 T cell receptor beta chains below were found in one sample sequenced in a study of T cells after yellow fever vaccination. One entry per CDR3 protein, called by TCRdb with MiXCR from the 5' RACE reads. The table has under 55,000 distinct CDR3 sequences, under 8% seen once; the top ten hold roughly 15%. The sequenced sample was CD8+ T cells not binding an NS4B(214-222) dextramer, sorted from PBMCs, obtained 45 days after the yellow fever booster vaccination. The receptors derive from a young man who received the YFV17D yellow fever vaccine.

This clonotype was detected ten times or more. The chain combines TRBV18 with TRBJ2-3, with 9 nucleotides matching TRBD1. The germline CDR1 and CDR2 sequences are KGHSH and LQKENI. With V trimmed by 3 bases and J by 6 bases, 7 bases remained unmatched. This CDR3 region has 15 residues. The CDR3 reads CASSPGDRVSDTQYF. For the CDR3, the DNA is TGTGCCAGCTCACCGGGGGACAGGGTCTCCGATACGCAGTATTTT.

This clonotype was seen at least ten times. CDR3 sequence reads: CASSSFSTGEQYF. DNA for the CDR3: TGTGCCAGCAGTTCCTTTTCGACGGGCGAGCAGTACTTC. The chain couples TRBV12-3 or TRBV12-4 to TRBJ2-7; D not certain. The CDR3 sequence is 13 residues long. Deletions cut 4 bases from V and 6 bases from J, with 13 bases between.

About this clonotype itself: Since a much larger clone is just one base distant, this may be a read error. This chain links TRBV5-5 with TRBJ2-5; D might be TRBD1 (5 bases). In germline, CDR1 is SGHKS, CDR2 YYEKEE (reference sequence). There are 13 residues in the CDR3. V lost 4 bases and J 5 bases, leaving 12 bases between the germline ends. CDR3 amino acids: CASSPDSVETQYF. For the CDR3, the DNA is TGTGCCAGCAGCCCCGACAGCGTGGAGACCCAGTACTTC.

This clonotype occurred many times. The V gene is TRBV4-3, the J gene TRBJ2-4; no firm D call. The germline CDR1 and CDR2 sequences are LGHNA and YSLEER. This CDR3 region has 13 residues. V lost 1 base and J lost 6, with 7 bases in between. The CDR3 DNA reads TGCGCCAGCAGCCAAGTTTCAGGAAACATTCAGTACTTC. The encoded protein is CASSQVSGNIQYF.

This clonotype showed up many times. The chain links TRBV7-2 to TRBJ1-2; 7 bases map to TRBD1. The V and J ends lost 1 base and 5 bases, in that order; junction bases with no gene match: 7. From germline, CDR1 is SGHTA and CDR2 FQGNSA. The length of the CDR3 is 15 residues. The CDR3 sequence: CASSLGQGDYYGYTF. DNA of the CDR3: TGTGCCAGCAGCTTAGGGCAGGGGGACTATTATGGCTACACCTTC.

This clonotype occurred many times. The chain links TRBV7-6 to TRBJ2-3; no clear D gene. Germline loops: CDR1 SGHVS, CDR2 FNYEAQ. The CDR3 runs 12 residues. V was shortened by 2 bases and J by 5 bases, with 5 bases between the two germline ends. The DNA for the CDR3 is TGTGCCAGCAGCTTAAGGCTAGATACGCAGTATTTT. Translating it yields CASSLRLDTQYF.

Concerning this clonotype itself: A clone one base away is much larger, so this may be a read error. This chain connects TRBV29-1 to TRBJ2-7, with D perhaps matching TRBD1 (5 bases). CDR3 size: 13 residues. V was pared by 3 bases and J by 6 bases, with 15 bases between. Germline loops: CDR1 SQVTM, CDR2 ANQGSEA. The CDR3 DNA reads TGCAGCGTTGAGGGTGGGGCTCAATTCGAGCAGTACTTC. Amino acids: CSVEGGAQFEQYF.

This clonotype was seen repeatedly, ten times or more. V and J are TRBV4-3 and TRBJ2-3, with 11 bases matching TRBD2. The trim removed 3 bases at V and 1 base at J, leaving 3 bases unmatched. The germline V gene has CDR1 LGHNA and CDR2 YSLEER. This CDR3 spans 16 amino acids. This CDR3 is CASSHWGLAGTDTQYF. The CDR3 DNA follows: TGCGCCAGCAGCCACTGGGGACTAGCGGGCACAGATACGCAGTATTTT.

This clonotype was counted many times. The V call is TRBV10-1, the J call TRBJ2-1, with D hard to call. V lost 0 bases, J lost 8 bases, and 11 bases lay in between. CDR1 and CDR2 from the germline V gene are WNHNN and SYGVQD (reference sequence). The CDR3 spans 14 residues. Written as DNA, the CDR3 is TGCGCCAGCAGTGAGTCGGTAGGGTTCGATGAGCAGTTCTTC. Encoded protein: CASSESVGFDEQFF.

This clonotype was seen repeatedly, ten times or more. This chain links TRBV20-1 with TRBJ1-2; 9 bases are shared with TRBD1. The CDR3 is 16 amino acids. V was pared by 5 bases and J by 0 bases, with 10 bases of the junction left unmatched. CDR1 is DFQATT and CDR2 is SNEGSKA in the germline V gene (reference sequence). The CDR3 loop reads CSASRTGDLANYGYTF. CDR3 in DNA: TGCAGTGCTTCCCGGACAGGGGATTTAGCTAACTATGGCTACACCTTC.

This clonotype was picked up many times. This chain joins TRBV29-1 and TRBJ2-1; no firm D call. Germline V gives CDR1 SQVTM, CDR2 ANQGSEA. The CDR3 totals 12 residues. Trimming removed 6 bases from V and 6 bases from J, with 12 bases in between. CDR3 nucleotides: TGCAGCGTGCCTCCTCTAGTCAATGAGCAGTTCTTC. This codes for CSVPPLVNEQFF.

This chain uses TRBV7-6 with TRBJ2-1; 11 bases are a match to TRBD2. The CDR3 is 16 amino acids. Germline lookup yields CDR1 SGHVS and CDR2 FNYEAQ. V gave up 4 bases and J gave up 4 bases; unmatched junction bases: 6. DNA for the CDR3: TGTGCCAGCAGCTCCCGACTAGCGGGATCGTACAATGAGCAGTTCTTC. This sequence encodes CASSSRLAGSYNEQFF.

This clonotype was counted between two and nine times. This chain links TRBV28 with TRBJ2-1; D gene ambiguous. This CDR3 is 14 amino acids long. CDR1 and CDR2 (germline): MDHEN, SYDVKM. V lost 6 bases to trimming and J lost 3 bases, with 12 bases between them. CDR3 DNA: TGTGCCAGCAGGGATGTGGGGATCTACAATGAGCAGTTCTTC. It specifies CASRDVGIYNEQFF.

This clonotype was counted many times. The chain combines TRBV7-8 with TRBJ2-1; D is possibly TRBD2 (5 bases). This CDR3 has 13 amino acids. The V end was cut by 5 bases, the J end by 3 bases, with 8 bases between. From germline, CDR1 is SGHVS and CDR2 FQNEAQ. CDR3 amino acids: CASSPDFYNEQFF. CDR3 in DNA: TGTGCCAGCAGCCCGGACTTCTACAATGAGCAGTTCTTC.

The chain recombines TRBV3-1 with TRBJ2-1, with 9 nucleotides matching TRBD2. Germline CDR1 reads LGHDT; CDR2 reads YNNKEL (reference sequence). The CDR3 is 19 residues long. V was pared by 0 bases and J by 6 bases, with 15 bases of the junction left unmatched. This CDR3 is CASSQESRGFLAGSNEQFF. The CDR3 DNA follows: TGTGCCAGCAGCCAAGAGTCCAGGGGTTTCCTAGCGGGAAGCAATGAGCAGTTCTTC.

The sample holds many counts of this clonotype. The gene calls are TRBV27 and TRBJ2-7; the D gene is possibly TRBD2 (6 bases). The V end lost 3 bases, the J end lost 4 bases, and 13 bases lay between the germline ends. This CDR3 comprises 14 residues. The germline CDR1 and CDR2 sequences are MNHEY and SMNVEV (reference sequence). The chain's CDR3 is CASSFIGSIYEQYF. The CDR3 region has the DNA TGTGCCAGCAGTTTTATCGGGAGCATTTACGAGCAGTACTTC.

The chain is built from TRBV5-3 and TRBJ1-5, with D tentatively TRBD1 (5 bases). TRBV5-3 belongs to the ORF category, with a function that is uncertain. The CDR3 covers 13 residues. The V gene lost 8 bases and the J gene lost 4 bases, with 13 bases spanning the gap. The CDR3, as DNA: TGTGCCAGGGGCTTGGGGGGGAATCAGCCCCAGCATTTT. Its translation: CARGLGGNQPQHF.

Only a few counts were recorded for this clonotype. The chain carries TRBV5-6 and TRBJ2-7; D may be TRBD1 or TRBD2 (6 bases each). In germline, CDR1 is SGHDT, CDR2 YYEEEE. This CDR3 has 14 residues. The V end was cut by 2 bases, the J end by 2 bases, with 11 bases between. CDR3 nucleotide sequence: TGTGCCAGCAGCTTCGAGGGGGGCCCCTACGAGCAGTACTTC. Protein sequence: CASSFEGGPYEQYF. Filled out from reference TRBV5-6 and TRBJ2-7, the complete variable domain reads DAGVTQSPTHLIKTRGQQVTLRCSPKSGHDTVSWYQQALGQGPQFIFQYYEEEERQRGNFPDRFSGHQFPNYSSELNVNALLLGDSALYLCASSFEGGPYEQYFGPGTRLTVT.

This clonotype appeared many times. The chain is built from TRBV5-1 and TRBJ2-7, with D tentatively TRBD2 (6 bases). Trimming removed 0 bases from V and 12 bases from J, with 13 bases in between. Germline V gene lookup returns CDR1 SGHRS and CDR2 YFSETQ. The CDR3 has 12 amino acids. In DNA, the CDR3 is TGCGCCAGCAGCTTGGCGGGTCCCGGGGGGTACTTC. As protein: CASSLAGPGGYF.

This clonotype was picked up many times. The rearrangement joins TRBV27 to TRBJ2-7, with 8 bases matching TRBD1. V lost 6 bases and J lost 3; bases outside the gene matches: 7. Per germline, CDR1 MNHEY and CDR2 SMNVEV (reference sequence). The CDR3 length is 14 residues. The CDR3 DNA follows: TGTGCCAGCAGCAAGACAGGGGTAGGCTACGAGCAGTACTTC. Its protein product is CASSKTGVGYEQYF.

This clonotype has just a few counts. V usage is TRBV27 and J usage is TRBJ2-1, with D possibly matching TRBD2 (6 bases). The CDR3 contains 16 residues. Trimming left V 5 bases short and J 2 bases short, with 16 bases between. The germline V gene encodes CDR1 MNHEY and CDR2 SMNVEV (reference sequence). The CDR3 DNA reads TGTGCCAGCAGTCCACCGGGGGTAGGGACCTACAATGAGCAGTTCTTC. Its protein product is CASSPPGVGTYNEQFF.